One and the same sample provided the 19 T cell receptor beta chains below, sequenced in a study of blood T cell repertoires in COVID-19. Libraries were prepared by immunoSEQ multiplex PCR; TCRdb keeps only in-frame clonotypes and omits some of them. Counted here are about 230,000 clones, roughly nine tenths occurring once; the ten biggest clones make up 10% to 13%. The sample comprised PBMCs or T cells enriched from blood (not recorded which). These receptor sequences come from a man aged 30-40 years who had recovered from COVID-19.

The CDR3 coding sequence is TGTGCCAGCAGTCCCGACAGGGGGGATGGCTACACCTTC. It yields the protein CASSPDRGDGYTF. This chain joins TRBV21-1 and TRBJ1-2; the table gives TRBD1 as D, unverified against the DNA. TRBV21-1 is listed as a pseudogene. CDR3 length equals 13 residues.

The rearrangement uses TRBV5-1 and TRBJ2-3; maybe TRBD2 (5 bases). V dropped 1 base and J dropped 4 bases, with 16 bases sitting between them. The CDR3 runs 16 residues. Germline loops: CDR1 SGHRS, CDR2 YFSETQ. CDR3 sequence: CASSLQAGVVADTQYF. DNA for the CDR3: TGCGCCAGCAGCTTGCAAGCCGGGGTCGTGGCAGATACGCAGTATTTT.

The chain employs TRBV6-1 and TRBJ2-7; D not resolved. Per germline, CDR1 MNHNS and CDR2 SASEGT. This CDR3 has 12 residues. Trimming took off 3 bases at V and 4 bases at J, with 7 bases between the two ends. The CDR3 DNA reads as TGTGCCAGCAGTGAGAACATTTACGAGCAGTACTTC. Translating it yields CASSENIYEQYF.

The CDR3 reads CASSLGQGWQETQYF. Written as DNA, the CDR3 is TGTGCCAGCAGCCTGGGACAGGGCTGGCAAGAGACCCAGTACTTC. The chain is built from TRBV7-6 and TRBJ2-5, with TRBD1 matching 9 bases. Germline V lookup: CDR1 SGHVS, CDR2 FNYEAQ. Trimming removed 5 bases from V and 2 bases from J; junction bases left unmatched: 6. There are 15 residues in the CDR3.

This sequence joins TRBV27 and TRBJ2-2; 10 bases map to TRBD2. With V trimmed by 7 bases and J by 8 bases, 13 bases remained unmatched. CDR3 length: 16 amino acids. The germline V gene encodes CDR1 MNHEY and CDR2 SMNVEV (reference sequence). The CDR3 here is CASTLEREGKSGELFF. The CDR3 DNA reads TGTGCCAGCACCCTAGAGCGGGAGGGCAAATCTGGGGAGCTGTTTTTT.

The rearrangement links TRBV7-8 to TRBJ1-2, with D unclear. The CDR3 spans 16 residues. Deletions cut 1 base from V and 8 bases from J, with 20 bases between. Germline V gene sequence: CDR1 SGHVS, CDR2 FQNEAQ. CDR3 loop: CASSLVGPTRNEGYTF. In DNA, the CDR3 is TGTGCCAGCAGCTTAGTCGGCCCGACACGCAATGAGGGCTACACCTTC.

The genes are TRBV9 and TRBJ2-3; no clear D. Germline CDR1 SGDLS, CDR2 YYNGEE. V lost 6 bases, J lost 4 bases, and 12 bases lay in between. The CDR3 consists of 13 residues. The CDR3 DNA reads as TGTGCCAGCAAACCTCTAAGATCAGATACGCAGTATTTT. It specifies CASKPLRSDTQYF.

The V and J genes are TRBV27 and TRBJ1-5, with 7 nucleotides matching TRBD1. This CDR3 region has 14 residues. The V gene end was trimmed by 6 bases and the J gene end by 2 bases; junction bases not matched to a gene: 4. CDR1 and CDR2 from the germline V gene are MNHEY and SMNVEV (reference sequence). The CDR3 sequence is CASRTGIRNQPQHF. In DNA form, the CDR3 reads TGTGCCAGCAGGACAGGGATCCGCAATCAGCCCCAGCATTTT.

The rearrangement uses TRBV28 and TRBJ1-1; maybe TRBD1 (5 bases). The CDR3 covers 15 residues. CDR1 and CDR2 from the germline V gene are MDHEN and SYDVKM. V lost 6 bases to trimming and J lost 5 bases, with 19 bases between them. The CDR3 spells CASRASQGVYTEAFF. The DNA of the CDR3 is TGTGCCAGCAGGGCCAGCCAGGGTGTATATACTGAAGCTTTCTTT.

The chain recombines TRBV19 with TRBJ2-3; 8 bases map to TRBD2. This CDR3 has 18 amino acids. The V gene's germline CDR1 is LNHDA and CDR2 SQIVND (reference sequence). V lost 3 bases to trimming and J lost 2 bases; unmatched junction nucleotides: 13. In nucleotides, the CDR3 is TGTGCCAGTAGTATTGGGATCAAAGCGGGAGAGGACACAGATACGCAGTATTTT. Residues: CASSIGIKAGEDTDTQYF.

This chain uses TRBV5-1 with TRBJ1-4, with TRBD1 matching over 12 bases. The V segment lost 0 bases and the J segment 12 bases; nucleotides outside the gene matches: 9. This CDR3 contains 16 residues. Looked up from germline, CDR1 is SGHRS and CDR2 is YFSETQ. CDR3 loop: CASSLGGTGGEEELFF. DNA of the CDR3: TGCGCCAGCAGCTTGGGAGGGACAGGGGGCGAAGAAGAACTGTTTTTT.

In DNA, the CDR3 is TGTGCCAGCAGCCCCAGCGGGGGGTCCCTCTCCTACGAGCAGTACTTC. Protein sequence: CASSPSGGSLSYEQYF. This chain links TRBV7-6 with TRBJ2-7; 9 positions agree with TRBD2. The germline CDR1 and CDR2 sequences are SGHVS and FNYEAQ. The V and J ends lost 5 bases and 0 bases, in that order; junction bases with no gene match: 8. The CDR3 is made up of 16 amino acids.

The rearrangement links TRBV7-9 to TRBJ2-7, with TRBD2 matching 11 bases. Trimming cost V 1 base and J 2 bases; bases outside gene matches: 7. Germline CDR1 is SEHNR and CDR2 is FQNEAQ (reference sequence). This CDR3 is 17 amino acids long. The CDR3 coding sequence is TGTGCCAGCAGCTTAGGGGCCGGGACTAGCGGTACCTACGAGCAGTACTTC. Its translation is CASSLGAGTSGTYEQYF. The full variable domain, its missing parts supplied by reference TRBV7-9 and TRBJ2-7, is DTGVSQNPRHKITKRGQNVTFRCDPISEHNRLYWYRQTLGQGPEFLTYFQNEAQLEKSRLLSDRFSAERPKGSFSTLEIQRTEQGDSAMYLCASSLGAGTSGTYEQYFGPGTRLTVT.

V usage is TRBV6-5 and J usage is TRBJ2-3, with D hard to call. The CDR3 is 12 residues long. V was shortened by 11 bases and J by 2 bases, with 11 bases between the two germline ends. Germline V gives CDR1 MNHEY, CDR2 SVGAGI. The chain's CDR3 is CASTPNTDTQYF. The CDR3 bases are TGTGCCTCAACTCCGAACACAGATACGCAGTATTTT.

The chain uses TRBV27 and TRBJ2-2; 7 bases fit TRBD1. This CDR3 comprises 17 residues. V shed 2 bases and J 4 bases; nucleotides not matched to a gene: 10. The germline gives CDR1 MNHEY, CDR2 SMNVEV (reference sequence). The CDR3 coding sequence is TGTGCCAGCAGTTTAGAAGGGGGCAGGGGAAGCACCGGGGAGCTGTTTTTT. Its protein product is CASSLEGGRGSTGELFF.

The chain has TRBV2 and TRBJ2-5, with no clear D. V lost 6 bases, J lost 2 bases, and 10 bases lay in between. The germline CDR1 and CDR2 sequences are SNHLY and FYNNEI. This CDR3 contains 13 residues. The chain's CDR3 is CASSPSPQETQYF. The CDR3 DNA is TGTGCCAGCAGCCCCTCCCCTCAAGAGACCCAGTACTTC. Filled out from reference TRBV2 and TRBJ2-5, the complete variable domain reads EPEVTQTPSHQVTQMGQEVILRCVPISNHLYFYWYRQILGQKVEFLVSFYNNEISEKSEIFDDQFSVERPDGSNFTLKIRSTKLEDSAMYFCASSPSPQETQYFGPGTRLLVL.

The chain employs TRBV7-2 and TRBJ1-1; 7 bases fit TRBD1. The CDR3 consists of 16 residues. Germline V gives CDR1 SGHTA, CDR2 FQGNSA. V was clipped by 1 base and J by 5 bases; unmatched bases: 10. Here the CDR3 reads CASSLVGGQGGTEAFF. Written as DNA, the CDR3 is TGTGCCAGCAGCTTAGTTGGGGGTCAGGGGGGAACTGAAGCTTTCTTT. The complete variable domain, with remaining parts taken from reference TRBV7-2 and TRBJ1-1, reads GAGVSQSPSNKVTEKGKDVELRCDPISGHTALYWYRQSLGQGLEFLIYFQGNSAPDKSGLPSDRFSAERTGGSVSTLTIQRTQQEDSAVYLCASSLVGGQGGTEAFFGQGTRLTVV.

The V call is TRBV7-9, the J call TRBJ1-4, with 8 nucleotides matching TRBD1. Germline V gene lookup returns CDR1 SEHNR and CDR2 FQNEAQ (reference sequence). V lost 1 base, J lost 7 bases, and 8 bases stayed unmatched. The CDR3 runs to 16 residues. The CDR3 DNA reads TGTGCCAGCAGCTTAGTGTTACAGGGGGGAAGTGAAAAACTGTTTTTT. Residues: CASSLVLQGGSEKLFF.

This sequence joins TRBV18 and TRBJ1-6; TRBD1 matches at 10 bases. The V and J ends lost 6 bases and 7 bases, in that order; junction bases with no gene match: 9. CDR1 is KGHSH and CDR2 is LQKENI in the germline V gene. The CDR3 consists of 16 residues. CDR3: CASSSSVDRGNSPLHF. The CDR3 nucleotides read TGTGCCAGCTCTTCGAGTGTGGACAGGGGGAATTCACCCCTCCACTTT.